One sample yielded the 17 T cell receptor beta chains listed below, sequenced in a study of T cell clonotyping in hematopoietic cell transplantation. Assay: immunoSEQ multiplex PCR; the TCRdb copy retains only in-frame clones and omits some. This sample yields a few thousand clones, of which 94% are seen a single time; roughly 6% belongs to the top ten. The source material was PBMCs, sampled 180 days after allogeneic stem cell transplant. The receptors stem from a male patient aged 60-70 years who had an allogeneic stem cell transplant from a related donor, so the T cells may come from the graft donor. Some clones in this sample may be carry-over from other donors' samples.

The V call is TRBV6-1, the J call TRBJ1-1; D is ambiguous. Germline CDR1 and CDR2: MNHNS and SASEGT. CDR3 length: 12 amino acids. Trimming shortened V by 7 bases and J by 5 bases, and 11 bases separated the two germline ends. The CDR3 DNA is TGTGCCAGCAATAAAGGGTGGACTGAAGCTTTCTTT. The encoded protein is CASNKGWTEAFF.

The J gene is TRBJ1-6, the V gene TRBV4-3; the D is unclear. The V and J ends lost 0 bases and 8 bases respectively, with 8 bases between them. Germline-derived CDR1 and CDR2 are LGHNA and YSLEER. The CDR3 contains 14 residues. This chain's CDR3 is CASSQDVSYSPLHF. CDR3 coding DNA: TGCGCCAGCAGCCAAGACGTTTCTTATTCACCCCTCCACTTT.

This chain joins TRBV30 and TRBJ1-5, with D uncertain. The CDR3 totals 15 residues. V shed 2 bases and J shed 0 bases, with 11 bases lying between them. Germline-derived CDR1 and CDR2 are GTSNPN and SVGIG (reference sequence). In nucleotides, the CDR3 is TGTGCCTGGAGTTTTCCGGGGTATAGCAATCAGCCCCAGCATTTT. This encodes CAWSFPGYSNQPQHF.

The CDR3 coding sequence is TGTGCCAGCAGTCCCACCCCCGACAGGGAGATCACCGGGGAGCTGTTTTTT. It encodes CASSPTPDREITGELFF. This sequence joins TRBV27 and TRBJ2-2, with TRBD1 identical over 7 bases. Germline lookup yields CDR1 MNHEY and CDR2 SMNVEV (reference sequence). Trimming took 5 bases from V and 4 from J; bases not matched to a gene: 13. The CDR3 runs 17 residues.

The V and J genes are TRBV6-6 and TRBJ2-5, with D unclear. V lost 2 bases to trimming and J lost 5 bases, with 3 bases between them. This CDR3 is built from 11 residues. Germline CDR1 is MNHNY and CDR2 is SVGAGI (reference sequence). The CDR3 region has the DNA TGTGCCAGCAGTTACGGGGAGACCCAGTACTTC. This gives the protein CASSYGETQYF.

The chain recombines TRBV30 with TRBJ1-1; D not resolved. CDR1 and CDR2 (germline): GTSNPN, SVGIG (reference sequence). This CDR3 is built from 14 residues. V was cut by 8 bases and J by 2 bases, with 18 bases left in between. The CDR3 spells CASSIDGPNTEAFF. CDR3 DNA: TGTGCCAGTAGTATTGATGGGCCTAACACTGAAGCTTTCTTT. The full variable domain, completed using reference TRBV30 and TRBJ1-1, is SQTIHQWPATLVQPVGSPLSLECTVEGTSNPNLYWYRQAAGRGLQLLFYSVGIGQISSEVPQNLSASRPQDRQFILSSKKLLLSDSGFYLCASSIDGPNTEAFFGQGTRLTVV.

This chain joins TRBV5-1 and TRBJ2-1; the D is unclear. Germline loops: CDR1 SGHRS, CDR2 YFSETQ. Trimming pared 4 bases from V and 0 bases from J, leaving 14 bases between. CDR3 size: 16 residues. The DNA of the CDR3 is TGCGCCAGCAGCGCCCGAGAGATTTCCTCCTACAATGAGCAGTTCTTC. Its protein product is CASSAREISSYNEQFF.

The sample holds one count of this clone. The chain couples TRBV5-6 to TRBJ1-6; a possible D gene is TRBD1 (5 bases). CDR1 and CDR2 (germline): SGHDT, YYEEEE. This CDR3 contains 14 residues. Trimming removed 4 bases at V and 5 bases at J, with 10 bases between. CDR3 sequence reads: CASSGDRDNSPLHF. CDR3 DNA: TGTGCCAGCAGCGGGGACCGAGATAATTCACCCCTCCACTTT. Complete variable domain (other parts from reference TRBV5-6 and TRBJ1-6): DAGVTQSPTHLIKTRGQQVTLRCSPKSGHDTVSWYQQALGQGPQFIFQYYEEEERQRGNFPDRFSGHQFPNYSSELNVNALLLGDSALYLCASSGDRDNSPLHFGNGTRLTVT.

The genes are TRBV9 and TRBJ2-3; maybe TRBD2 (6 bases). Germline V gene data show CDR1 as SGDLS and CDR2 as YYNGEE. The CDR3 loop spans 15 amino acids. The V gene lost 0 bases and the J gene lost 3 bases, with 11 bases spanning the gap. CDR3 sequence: CASSVGLVITDTQYF. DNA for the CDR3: TGTGCCAGCAGCGTAGGACTAGTTATAACAGATACGCAGTATTTT. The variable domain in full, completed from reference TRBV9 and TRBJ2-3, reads DSGVTQTPKHLITATGQRVTLRCSPRSGDLSVYWYQQSLDQGLQFLIQYYNGEERAKGNILERFSAQQFPDLHSELNLSSLELGDSALYFCASSVGLVITDTQYFGPGTRLTVL.

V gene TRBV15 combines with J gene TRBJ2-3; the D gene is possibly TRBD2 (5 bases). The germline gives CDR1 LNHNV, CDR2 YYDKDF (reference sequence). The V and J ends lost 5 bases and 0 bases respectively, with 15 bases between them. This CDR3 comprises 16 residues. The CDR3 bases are TGTGCCACCAGCTGGAGAAGGTCGGGGAGCACAGATACGCAGTATTTT. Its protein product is CATSWRRSGSTDTQYF.

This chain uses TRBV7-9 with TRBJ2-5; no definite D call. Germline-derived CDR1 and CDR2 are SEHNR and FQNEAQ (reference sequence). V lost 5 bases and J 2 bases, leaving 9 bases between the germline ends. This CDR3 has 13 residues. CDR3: CASSPPFQETQYF. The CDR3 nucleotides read TGTGCCAGCAGCCCGCCCTTTCAAGAGACCCAGTACTTC. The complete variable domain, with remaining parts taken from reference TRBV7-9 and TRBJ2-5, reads DTGVSQNPRHKITKRGQNVTFRCDPISEHNRLYWYRQTLGQGPEFLTYFQNEAQLEKSRLLSDRFSAERPKGSFSTLEIQRTEQGDSAMYLCASSPPFQETQYFGPGTRLLVL.

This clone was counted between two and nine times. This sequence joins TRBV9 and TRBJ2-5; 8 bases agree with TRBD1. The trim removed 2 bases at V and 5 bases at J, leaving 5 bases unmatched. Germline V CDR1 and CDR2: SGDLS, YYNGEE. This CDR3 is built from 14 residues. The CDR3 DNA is TGTGCCAGCAGCGTCTCCAGGGGGCGTGAGACCCAGTACTTC. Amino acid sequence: CASSVSRGRETQYF.

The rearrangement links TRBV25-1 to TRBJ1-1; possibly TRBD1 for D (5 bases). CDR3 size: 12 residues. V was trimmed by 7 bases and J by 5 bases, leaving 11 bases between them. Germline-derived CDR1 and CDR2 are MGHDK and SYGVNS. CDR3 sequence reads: CASTRGVTEAFF. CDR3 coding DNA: TGTGCCAGCACGAGGGGCGTTACTGAAGCTTTCTTT.

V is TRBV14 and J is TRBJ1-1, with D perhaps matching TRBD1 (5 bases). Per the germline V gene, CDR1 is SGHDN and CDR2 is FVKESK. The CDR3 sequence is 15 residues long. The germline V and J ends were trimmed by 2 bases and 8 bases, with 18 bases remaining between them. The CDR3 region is CASSQKRQPASEAFF. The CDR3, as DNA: TGTGCCAGCAGCCAAAAACGACAGCCAGCGTCCGAAGCTTTCTTT. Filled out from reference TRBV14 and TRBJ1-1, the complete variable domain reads EAGVTQFPSHSVIEKGQTVTLRCDPISGHDNLYWYRRVMGKEIKFLLHFVKESKQDESGMPNNRFLAERTGGTYSTLKVQPAELEDSGVYFCASSQKRQPASEAFFGQGTRLTVV.

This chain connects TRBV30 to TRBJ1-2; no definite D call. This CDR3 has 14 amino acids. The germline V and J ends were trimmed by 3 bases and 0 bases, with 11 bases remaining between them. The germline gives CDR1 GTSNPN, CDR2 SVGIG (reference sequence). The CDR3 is CAWSGDDPNYGYTF. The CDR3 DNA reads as TGTGCCTGGAGCGGAGACGACCCTAACTATGGCTACACCTTC. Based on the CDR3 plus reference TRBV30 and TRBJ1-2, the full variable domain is SQTIHQWPATLVQPVGSPLSLECTVEGTSNPNLYWYRQAAGRGLQLLFYSVGIGQISSEVPQNLSASRPQDRQFILSSKKLLLSDSGFYLCAWSGDDPNYGYTFGSGTRLTVV.

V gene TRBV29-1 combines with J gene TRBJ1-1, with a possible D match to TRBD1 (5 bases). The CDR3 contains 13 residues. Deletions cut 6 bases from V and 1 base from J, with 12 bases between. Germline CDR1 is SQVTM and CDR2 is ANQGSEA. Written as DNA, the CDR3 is TGCAGCGTCCACAGACAGAGGAACACTGAAGCTTTCTTT. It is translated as CSVHRQRNTEAFF.

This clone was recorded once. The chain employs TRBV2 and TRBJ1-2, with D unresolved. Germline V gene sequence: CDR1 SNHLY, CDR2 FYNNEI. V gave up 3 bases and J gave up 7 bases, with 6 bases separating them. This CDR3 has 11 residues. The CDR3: CASSDWFGYTF. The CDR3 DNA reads TGTGCCAGCAGTGATTGGTTTGGCTACACCTTC.